This TCR beta chain came from a study of TIL therapy for anti-PD-1-resistant metastatic lung cancer. Background on the study: Tumors were harvested before any PD-1/PD-L1 blockade. Most patients had lung adenocarcinoma. The study, taken as a whole, reports: TIL clonotype persistence in blood showed no apparent association with response. The cohort had more treatment-naive, never-smoker and oncogene-addicted patients than typical.

As concerns this clone: Antigen: not known.

Time point reported: pre-treatment sample, taken before nivolumab and TIL therapy. Trimming left V 3 bases short and J 2 bases short, with 7 bases between. This CDR3 contains 13 residues. Germline-derived CDR1 and CDR2 are MNHNS and SASEGT. This was the immunoSEQ v3 assay. Profiling relied on immunoSEQ multiplex PCR, and the TCRdb table lists in-frame clones only, not all of them. The sample holds about 50,000 clones, 79% seen once. Here the sequenced sample was blood, taken at baseline. The chain is built from TRBV6-1 and TRBJ1-2; D is perhaps TRBD1 (5 bases). This TCR derives from a woman aged 30 to 85 with non-small cell lung cancer. The CDR3 here is CASSEGRNYGYTF. CDR3 DNA: TGTGCCAGCAGTGAGGGACGGAACTATGGCTACACCTTC.